This T cell receptor (beta chain) was obtained from a study of T cell changes during pregnancy in multiple sclerosis. This CDR3 has 14 amino acids. Trimming took 8 bases from V and 2 from J; bases not matched to a gene: 5. Germline CDR1 is MDHEN and CDR2 is SYDVKM. Profiled with immunoSEQ multiplex PCR; TCRdb holds only in-frame clones, not every one. The table records tens of thousands of clones, 90% of them present only once. The J gene is TRBJ2-7, the V gene TRBV28; TRBD2 matches 11 bases. The origin of this receptor is a female donor with multiple sclerosis, enrolled in a pregnancy study. Source: CD8+ T cells from peripheral blood mononuclear cells, taken in the third trimester of pregnancy. CDR3 nucleotides: TGTGCCAGCGGGGGACTAGCGGTGCCCTACGAGCAGTACTTC. Its protein is CASGGLAVPYEQYF.